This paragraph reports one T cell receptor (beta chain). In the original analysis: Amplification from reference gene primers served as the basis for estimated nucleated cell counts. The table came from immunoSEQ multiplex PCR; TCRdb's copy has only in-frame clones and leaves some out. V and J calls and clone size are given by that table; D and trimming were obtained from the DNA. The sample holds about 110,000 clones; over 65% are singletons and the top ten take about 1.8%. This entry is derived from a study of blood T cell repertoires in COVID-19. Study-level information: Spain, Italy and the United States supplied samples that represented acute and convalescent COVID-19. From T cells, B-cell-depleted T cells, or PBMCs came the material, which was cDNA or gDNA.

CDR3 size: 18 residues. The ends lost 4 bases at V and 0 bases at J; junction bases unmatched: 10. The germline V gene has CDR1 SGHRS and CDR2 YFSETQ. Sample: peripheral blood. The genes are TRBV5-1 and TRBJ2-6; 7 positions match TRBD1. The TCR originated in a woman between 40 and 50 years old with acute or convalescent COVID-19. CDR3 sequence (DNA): TGCGCCAGCAGCCTTAGGACAGGCTACCCCTCTGGGGCCAACGTCCTGACTTTC. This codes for CASSLRTGYPSGANVLTF. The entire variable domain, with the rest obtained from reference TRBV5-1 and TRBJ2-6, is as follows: KAGVTQTPRYLIKTRGQQVTLSCSPISGHRSVSWYQQTPGQGLQFLFEYFSETQRNKGNFPGRFSGRQFSNSRSEMNVSTLELGDSALYLCASSLRTGYPSGANVLTFGAGSRLTVL.